Included here is one TCR beta chain sequence, with context. Its target is unknown. This sample is drawn from a study of shared clonotypes between healthy human individuals. General observations from the study: Since donors were few, the genetic and exposure-history diversity represented was limited.

Original handling: Quality scores were absent from the junction-only immunoSEQ sequences, so filtering differed. Generated by immunoSEQ multiplex PCR, the TCRdb table keeps only in-frame clones and is missing some. The D gene and trimming were derived from the DNA, and the V and J assignments and clone size from that table. The sample comprises 2 million to 2.5 million clones, more than 85% of which are singletons, and more than 0.35% rests with the top ten. This CDR3 comprises 17 residues. V was cut by 7 bases and J by 0 bases, with 16 bases left in between. The V gene's germline CDR1 is MGHDK and CDR2 SYGVNS. Every donor was a Caucasian adult from Nashville, Tennessee.

This TCR was sampled from a young man in good health. Some clones in this sample may be carry-over from other donors' samples. Sequencing was carried out using naive CD4+ T cells from PBMCs. Specified subset: CD45RA+ positively selected. This chain joins TRBV25-1 and TRBJ2-6, with a weak D call TRBD1 (6 bases). DNA for the CDR3: TGTGCCAGCACTGATTGGACAGATGTCTCTGGGGCCAACGTCCTGACTTTC. This translates into CASTDWTDVSGANVLTF.